Below are 15 T cell receptor beta chains sequenced from a single sample in a study of blood T cell repertoires in COVID-19. Generated by immunoSEQ multiplex PCR, the TCRdb table keeps only in-frame clones and is missing some. The sample records 210,000 or so clones, 84% being singletons. Sequenced material: peripheral blood. All receptors derive from a human donor in a cohort sampled during active COVID-19.

This chain links TRBV6-6 with TRBJ1-2; no definite D call. V dropped 2 bases and J dropped 6 bases, with 13 bases sitting between them. The CDR3 has 14 residues. The germline CDR1 and CDR2 sequences are MNHNY and SVGAGI (reference sequence). CDR3 sequence: CASSYRGRDDGYTF. DNA of the CDR3: TGTGCCAGCAGTTACAGAGGCCGGGATGATGGCTACACCTTC.

The J gene is TRBJ2-1, the V gene TRBV6-5, with D uncertain. CDR3 length: 13 amino acids. Per the germline V gene, CDR1 is MNHEY and CDR2 is SVGAGI. V was cut by 5 bases and J by 10 bases, with 15 bases left in between. CDR3 loop: CASSPPPPSEQFF. The DNA of the CDR3 is TGTGCCAGCAGTCCTCCCCCTCCCTCGGAGCAGTTCTTC.

The V call is TRBV5-4, the J call TRBJ1-2, with a tentative D call TRBD1 (5 bases). Between the trimmed V and J ends, which lost 6 bases and 5 bases, there was a span of 11 bases. The CDR3 spans 12 residues. The V gene's germline CDR1 is SGHNT and CDR2 YYREEE (reference sequence). CDR3 sequence: CASKGLRYGYTF. The CDR3, as DNA: TGTGCCAGCAAGGGGCTTCGATATGGCTACACCTTC.

V usage is TRBV19 and J usage is TRBJ2-6, with TRBD2 matching over 7 bases. Per the germline V gene, CDR1 is LNHDA and CDR2 is SQIVND (reference sequence). CDR3 length equals 18 residues. With 5 bases clipped from V and 1 base from J, the junction kept 11 bases outside the gene matches. CDR3 DNA: TGTGCCAGTAGTTCCAGGTGGGCGGGAGATTCTGGGGCCAACGTCCTGACTTTC. It is translated as CASSSRWAGDSGANVLTF.

The chain has TRBV29-1 and TRBJ2-7; TRBD2 is a possible D gene (7 bases). V was clipped by 5 bases and J by 4 bases, with 15 bases between them. CDR1 SQVTM and CDR2 ANQGSEA come from the germline V gene. This CDR3 is built from 13 residues. The CDR3 DNA sequence: TGCAGCGTTAATTCCGGGGGGCGATACGAGCAGTACTTC. It translates to CSVNSGGRYEQYF.

This clone appeared a few times. The chain combines TRBV5-1 with TRBJ1-2, with 7 bases lining up with TRBD1. Germline V gene lookup returns CDR1 SGHRS and CDR2 YFSETQ. This CDR3 is 13 amino acids long. J lost 8 bases, V lost 4 bases, and 8 bases had no gene match. CDR3: CASSLDRANGYTF. The CDR3 DNA reads TGCGCCAGCAGCCTAGACAGGGCAAACGGCTACACCTTC.

J is TRBJ2-4 and V is TRBV5-6, with D possibly matching TRBD1 (5 bases). Trimming left V 4 bases short and J 6 bases short, with 11 bases between. Germline lookup yields CDR1 SGHDT and CDR2 YYEEEE. The CDR3 spans 13 residues. The CDR3: CASSVADRNIQYF. The CDR3 bases are TGTGCCAGCAGCGTCGCAGACAGAAACATTCAGTACTTC.

The chain carries TRBV20-1 and TRBJ2-7; 9 nucleotides line up with TRBD2. Looked up from germline, CDR1 is DFQATT and CDR2 is SNEGSKA (reference sequence). Trimming at V came to 3 bases and at J to 4 bases, leaving 7 bases not matched to a gene. The CDR3 spans 14 residues. CDR3 bases: TGCAGTGCTAGTTTAGCGGGAGATCCATACGAGCAGTACTTC. This translates into CSASLAGDPYEQYF.

The rearrangement uses TRBV4-2 and TRBJ2-1, with a possible D match to TRBD2 (6 bases). The length of the CDR3 is 12 residues. The germline gives CDR1 LGHNA, CDR2 YNFKEQ. Trimming shortened V by 4 bases and J by 9 bases, and 10 bases separated the two germline ends. The CDR3 region is CASSPTGGEQFF. The CDR3 bases are TGTGCCAGCAGCCCAACCGGGGGTGAGCAGTTCTTC.

V usage is TRBV7-8 and J usage is TRBJ2-2; 10 bases align to TRBD2. There are 19 residues in the CDR3. V shed 2 bases, J shed 5 bases, and the junction held 14 bases outside the gene matches. Per the germline V gene, CDR1 is SGHVS and CDR2 is FQNEAQ. CDR3 loop: CASSLISERGGRLTGELFF. CDR3 nucleotide sequence: TGTGCCAGCAGCTTAATATCGGAGCGGGGGGGTCGTCTGACCGGGGAGCTGTTTTTT.

The rearrangement uses TRBV7-9 and TRBJ2-7; D uncertain. V lost 7 bases and J lost 3, with 13 bases in between. Germline V gives CDR1 SEHNR, CDR2 FQNEAQ (reference sequence). The CDR3 runs to 13 residues. In DNA form, the CDR3 reads TGTGCCAGCACCCAAGGGCGGTTCTACGAGCAGTACTTC. This encodes CASTQGRFYEQYF.

This sequence joins TRBV9 and TRBJ2-1; TRBD1 agrees at 8 bases. CDR1 and CDR2 (germline): SGDLS, YYNGEE. Unmatched junction bases numbered 10, after V lost 0 bases and J lost 14 bases. This CDR3 spans 14 amino acids. CDR3 protein: CASSVDGQGYRKFF. The CDR3 nucleotides read TGTGCCAGCAGCGTAGACGGACAGGGCTATAGAAAGTTCTTC. Supplemented by reference TRBV9 and TRBJ2-1, the full variable domain reads DSGVTQTPKHLITATGQRVTLRCSPRSGDLSVYWYQQSLDQGLQFLIQYYNGEERAKGNILERFSAQQFPDLHSELNLSSLELGDSALYFCASSVDGQGYRKFFGPGTRLTVL.

The rearrangement joins TRBV11-2 to TRBJ2-5; D remains ambiguous. This CDR3 region has 14 residues. Germline V CDR1 and CDR2: SGHAT, FQNNGV. V was pared by 1 base and J by 4 bases, with 10 bases between. This chain's CDR3 is CASSLGRGVETQYF. For the CDR3, the DNA is TGTGCCAGCAGCTTAGGCCGCGGTGTAGAGACCCAGTACTTC. The variable domain in full, completed from reference TRBV11-2 and TRBJ2-5, reads EAGVAQSPRYKIIEKRQSVAFWCNPISGHATLYWYQQILGQGPKLLIQFQNNGVVDDSQLPKDRFSAERLKGVDSTLKIQPAKLEDSAVYLCASSLGRGVETQYFGPGTRLLVL.

This rearrangement joins TRBV7-2 to TRBJ1-6; D is ambiguous. In germline, CDR1 is SGHTA, CDR2 FQGNSA. Trimming took off 5 bases at V and 10 bases at J, with 15 bases between the two ends. The CDR3 extends over 14 amino acids. The CDR3 protein is CASSPPGVWSPLHF. The CDR3 DNA sequence: TGTGCCAGCAGCCCCCCCGGGGTTTGGTCACCCCTCCACTTT.

The sample holds one count of this clone. This chain links TRBV25-1 with TRBJ1-6; possible D gene TRBD1, 5 bases. The CDR3 covers 14 residues. Trimming stripped 4 bases from V and 9 bases from J, with 13 bases between. The germline V gene has CDR1 MGHDK and CDR2 SYGVNS. CDR3 sequence (DNA): TGTGCCAGCAGTGGCGCAGGGTTCATTTCACCCCTCCACTTT. Protein: CASSGAGFISPLHF.